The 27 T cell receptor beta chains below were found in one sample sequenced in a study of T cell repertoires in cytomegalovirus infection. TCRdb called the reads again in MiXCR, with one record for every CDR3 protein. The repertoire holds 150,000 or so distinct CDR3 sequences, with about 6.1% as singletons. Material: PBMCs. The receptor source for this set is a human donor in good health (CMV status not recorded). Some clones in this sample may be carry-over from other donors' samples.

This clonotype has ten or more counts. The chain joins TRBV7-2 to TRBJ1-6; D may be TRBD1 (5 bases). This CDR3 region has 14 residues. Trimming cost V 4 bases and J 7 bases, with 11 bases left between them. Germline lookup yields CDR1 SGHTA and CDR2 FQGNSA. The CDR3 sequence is CASSSGRTNSPLHF. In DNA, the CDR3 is TGTGCCAGCAGCTCGGGACGGACAAATTCACCCCTCCACTTT.

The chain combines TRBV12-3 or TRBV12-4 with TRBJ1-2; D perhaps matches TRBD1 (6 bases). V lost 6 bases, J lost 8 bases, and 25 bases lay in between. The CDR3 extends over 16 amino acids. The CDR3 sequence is CASRPKLTGPSRGYTF. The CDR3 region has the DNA TGTGCCAGCAGACCCAAACTAACAGGGCCTTCGCGGGGCTACACCTTC.

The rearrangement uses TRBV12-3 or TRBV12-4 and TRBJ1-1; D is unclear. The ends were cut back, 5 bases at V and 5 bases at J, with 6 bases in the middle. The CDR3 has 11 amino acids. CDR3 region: CASSQRTEAFF. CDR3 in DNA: TGTGCCAGCAGTCAAAGGACTGAAGCTTTCTTT.

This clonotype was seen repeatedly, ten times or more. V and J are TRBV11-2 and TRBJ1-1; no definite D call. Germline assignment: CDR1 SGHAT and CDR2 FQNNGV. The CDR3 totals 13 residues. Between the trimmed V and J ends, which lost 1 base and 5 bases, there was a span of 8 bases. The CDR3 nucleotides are TGTGCCAGCAGCTTAGTAGGGAGTACTGAAGCTTTCTTT. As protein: CASSLVGSTEAFF.

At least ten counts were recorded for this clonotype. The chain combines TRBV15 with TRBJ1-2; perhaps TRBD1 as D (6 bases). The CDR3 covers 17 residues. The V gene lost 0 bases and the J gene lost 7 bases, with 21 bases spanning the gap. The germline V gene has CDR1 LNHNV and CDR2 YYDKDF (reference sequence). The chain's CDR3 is CATSRDLALGGGFGYTF. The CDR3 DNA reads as TGTGCCACCAGCAGAGATCTAGCTTTGGGGGGCGGCTTTGGCTACACCTTC.

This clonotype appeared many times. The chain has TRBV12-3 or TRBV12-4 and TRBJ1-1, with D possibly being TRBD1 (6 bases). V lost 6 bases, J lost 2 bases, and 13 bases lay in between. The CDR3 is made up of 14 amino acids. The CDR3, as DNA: TGTGCCAGCAGCCCTGGACAGTTTAACACTGAAGCTTTCTTT. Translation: CASSPGQFNTEAFF.

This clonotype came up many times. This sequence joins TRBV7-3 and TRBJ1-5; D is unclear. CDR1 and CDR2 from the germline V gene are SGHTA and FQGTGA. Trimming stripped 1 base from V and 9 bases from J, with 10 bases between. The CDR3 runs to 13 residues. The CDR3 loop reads CASSLNVRSPQHF. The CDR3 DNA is TGTGCCAGCAGCTTAAACGTCAGGTCGCCCCAGCATTTT.

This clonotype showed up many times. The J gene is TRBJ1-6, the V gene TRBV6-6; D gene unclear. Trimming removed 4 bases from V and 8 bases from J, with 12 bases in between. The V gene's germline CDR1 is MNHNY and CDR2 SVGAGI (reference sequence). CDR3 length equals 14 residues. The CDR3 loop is CASSSGNEYSPLHF. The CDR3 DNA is TGTGCCAGCAGTTCTGGGAATGAATATTCACCCCTCCACTTT.

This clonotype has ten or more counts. The CDR3 DNA is TGTGCCAGCAGCTTAGCCTTCGGACAGGTTCTTTATGAGCAGTTCTTC. Residues: CASSLAFGQVLYEQFF. J is TRBJ2-1 and V is TRBV7-9, with 7 nucleotides matching TRBD1. CDR3 size: 16 residues. V shed 0 bases and J 8 bases; nucleotides not matched to a gene: 10. In germline, CDR1 is SEHNR, CDR2 FQNEAQ (reference sequence).

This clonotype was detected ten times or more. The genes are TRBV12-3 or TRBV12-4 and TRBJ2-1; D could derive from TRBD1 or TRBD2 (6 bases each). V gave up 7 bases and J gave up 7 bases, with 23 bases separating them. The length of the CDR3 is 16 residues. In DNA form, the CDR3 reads TGTGCCAGCACCACCGGTGGGGGGCTCTTTAGGAATGAGCAGTTCTTC. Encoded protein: CASTTGGGLFRNEQFF.

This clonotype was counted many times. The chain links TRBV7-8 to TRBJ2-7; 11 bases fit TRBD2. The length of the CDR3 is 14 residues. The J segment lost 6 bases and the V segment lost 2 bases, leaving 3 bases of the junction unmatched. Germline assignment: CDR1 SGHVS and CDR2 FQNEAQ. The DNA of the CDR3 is TGTGCCAGCAGCTTAATACTAGCGGGGGCCGAGCAGTACTTC. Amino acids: CASSLILAGAEQYF.

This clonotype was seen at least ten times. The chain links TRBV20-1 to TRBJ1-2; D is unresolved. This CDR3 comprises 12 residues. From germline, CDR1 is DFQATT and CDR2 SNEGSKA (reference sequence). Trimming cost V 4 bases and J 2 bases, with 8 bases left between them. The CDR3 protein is CSAITENYGYTF. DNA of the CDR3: TGCAGTGCTATCACGGAGAACTATGGCTACACCTTC.

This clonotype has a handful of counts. CDR3 region: CASSMRDRDHGYTF. The CDR3 region has the DNA TGTGCCAGTAGTATGCGGGACAGGGACCATGGCTACACCTTC. This chain links TRBV19 with TRBJ1-2; 9 nucleotides match TRBD1. With V trimmed by 3 bases and J by 6 bases, 5 bases remained unmatched. This CDR3 spans 14 amino acids. Germline values: CDR1 LNHDA, CDR2 SQIVND (reference sequence).

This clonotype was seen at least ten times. The CDR3 loop reads CASSLGAGANYGYTF. CDR3 in DNA: TGTGCCAGCAGCTTAGGTGCCGGAGCTAACTATGGCTACACCTTC. This chain joins TRBV7-8 and TRBJ1-2; D is undetermined. The CDR3 is made up of 15 amino acids. In germline, CDR1 is SGHVS, CDR2 FQNEAQ. Trimming left V 1 base short and J 0 bases short, with 9 bases between.

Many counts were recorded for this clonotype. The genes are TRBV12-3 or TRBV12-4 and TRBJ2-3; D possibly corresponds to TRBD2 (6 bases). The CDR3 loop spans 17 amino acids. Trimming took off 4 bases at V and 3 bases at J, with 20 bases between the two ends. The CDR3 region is CASSYHWGEPGTDTQYF. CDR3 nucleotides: TGTGCCAGCAGTTACCATTGGGGGGAACCGGGGACAGATACGCAGTATTTT.

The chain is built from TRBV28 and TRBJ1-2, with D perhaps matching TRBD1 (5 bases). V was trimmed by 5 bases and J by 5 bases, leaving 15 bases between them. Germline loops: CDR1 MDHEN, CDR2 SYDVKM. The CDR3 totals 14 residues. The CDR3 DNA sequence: TGTGCCAGCAGTCAAGCGGGGGTGCGGTATGGCTACACCTTC. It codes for CASSQAGVRYGYTF.

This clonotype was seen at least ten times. The CDR3 is CSASRSGALRAEAFF. The DNA of the CDR3 is TGCAGTGCTAGTCGGTCAGGGGCGTTGAGGGCTGAAGCTTTCTTT. The chain uses TRBV20-1 and TRBJ1-1; possible D gene TRBD1, 6 bases. V lost 3 bases and J lost 6, with 20 bases in between. The CDR3 contains 15 residues. Germline lookup yields CDR1 DFQATT and CDR2 SNEGSKA (reference sequence).

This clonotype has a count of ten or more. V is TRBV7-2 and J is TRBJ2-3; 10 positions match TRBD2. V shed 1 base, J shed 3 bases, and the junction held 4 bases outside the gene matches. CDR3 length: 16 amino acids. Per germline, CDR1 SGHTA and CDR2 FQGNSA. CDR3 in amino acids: CASSLGASGGTDTQYF. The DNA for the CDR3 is TGTGCCAGCAGCTTAGGGGCTAGCGGGGGTACAGATACGCAGTATTTT.

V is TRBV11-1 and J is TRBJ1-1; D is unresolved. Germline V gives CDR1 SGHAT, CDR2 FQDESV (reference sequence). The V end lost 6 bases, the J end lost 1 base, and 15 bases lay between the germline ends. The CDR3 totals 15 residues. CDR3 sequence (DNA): TGTGCCAGCAGGGAGTCAGGAGTCTCGAACACTGAAGCTTTCTTT. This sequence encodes CASRESGVSNTEAFF.

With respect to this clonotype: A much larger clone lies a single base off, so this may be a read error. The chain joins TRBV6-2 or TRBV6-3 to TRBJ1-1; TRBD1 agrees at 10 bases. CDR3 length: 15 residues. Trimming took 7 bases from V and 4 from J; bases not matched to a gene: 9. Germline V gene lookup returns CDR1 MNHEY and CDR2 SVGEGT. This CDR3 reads CASTSARTGGTEAFF. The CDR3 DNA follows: TGTGCCAGCACCTCCGCCAGGACAGGGGGCACTGAAGCTTTCTTT.

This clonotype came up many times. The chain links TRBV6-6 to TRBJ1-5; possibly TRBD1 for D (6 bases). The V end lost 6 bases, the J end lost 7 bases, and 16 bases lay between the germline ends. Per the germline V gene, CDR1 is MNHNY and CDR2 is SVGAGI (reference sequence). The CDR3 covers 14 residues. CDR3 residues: CASSDWGAYQPQHF. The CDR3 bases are TGTGCCAGCAGCGACTGGGGGGCATACCAGCCCCAGCATTTT.

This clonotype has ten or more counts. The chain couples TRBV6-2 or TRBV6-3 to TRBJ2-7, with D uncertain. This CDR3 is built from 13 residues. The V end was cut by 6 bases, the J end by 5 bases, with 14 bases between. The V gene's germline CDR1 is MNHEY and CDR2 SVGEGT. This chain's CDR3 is CASSDPGRNEQYF. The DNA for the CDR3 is TGTGCCAGCAGCGACCCGGGCCGGAACGAGCAGTACTTC.

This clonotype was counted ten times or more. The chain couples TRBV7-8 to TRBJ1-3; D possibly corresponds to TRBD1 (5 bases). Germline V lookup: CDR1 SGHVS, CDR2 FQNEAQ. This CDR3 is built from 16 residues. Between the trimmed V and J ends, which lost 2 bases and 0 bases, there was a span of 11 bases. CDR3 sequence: CASSLLDSTSGNTIYF. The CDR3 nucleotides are TGTGCCAGCAGCTTACTAGACAGCACCTCTGGAAACACCATATATTTT.

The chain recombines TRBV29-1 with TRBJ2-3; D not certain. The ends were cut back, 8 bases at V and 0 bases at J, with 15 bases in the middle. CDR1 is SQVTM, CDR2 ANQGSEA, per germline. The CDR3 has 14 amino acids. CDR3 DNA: TGCAGCTCATTAGGGCGGCTTAGCACAGATACGCAGTATTTT. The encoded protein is CSSLGRLSTDTQYF.

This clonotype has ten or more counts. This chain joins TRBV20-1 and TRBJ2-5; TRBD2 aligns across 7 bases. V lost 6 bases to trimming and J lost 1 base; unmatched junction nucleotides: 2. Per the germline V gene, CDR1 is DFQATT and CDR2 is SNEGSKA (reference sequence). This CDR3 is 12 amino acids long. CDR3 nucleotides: TGCAGTGCCCAGCGGGGCCAAGAGACCCAGTACTTC. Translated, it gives CSAQRGQETQYF.

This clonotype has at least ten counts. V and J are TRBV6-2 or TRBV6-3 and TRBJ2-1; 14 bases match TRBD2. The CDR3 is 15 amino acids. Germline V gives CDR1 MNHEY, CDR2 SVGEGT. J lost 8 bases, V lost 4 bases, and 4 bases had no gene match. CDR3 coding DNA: TGTGCCAGCAGTTGGGGACTAGCGGGGGCGGATGAGCAGTTCTTC. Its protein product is CASSWGLAGADEQFF.

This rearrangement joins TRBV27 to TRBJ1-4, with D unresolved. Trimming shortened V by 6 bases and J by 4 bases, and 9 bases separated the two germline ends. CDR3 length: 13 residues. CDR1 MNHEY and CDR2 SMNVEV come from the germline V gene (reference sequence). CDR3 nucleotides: TGTGCCAGCAGGTTAAGGCTTAATGAAAAACTGTTTTTT. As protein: CASRLRLNEKLFF.